The 21 T cell receptor beta chains reported below all come from one sample, sequenced in a study of cytomegalovirus exposure and HLA in healthy donors. Researchers ran the PCR with 60 Vbeta and 13 Jbeta primers. Only in-frame clones appear in the TCRdb table, and some are missing; sequencing was by immunoSEQ multiplex PCR. The sample includes 100,000 to 150,000 clones, 15% to 20% seen only once; the top ten take approximately 2.9%. The sample consisted of PBMCs. These receptors were collected from a female donor in good health and CMV-seropositive.

This clone has a handful of counts. The rearrangement joins TRBV5-4 to TRBJ1-1; D gene uncertain. The CDR3 is 13 residues long. Germline CDR1 reads SGHNT; CDR2 reads YYREEE (reference sequence). Trimming took off 2 bases at V and 7 bases at J, with 12 bases between the two ends. The CDR3 loop is CASSFPPGIEAFF. The CDR3 DNA reads as TGTGCCAGCAGCTTTCCCCCGGGAATTGAAGCTTTCTTT.

The chain employs TRBV5-4 and TRBJ2-5, with TRBD2 matching over 8 bases. The CDR3 is 16 residues long. Germline loops: CDR1 SGHNT, CDR2 YYREEE (reference sequence). The V segment lost 3 bases and the J segment 2 bases; nucleotides outside the gene matches: 9. For the CDR3, the DNA is TGTGCCAGCAGCTCACCACTAGCGGAAAAACAAGAGACCCAGTACTTC. This encodes CASSSPLAEKQETQYF.

The gene calls are TRBV7-2 and TRBJ1-1; D not resolved. The CDR3 loop spans 14 amino acids. Looked up from germline, CDR1 is SGHTA and CDR2 is FQGNSA. V lost 0 bases and J lost 1, with 6 bases in between. CDR3 DNA: TGTGCCAGCAGCTTAGCGCTCGGGAACACTGAAGCTTTCTTT. Encoded protein: CASSLALGNTEAFF.

The chain carries TRBV6-5 and TRBJ2-7; 9 bases line up with TRBD2. The CDR3 sequence is 16 residues long. V lost 0 bases and J lost 7; bases outside the gene matches: 10. Germline V gene sequence: CDR1 MNHEY, CDR2 SVGAGI. The CDR3: CASSYSPLLAGLEQYF. The DNA of the CDR3 is TGTGCCAGCAGTTACTCCCCCCTCCTAGCGGGACTTGAGCAGTACTTC.

J is TRBJ2-5 and V is TRBV28; 7 bases map to TRBD2. Trimming removed 10 bases from V and 5 bases from J; junction bases left unmatched: 10. CDR3 length: 13 residues. Per the germline V gene, CDR1 is MDHEN and CDR2 is SYDVKM. The CDR3 here is CATMRGSGETQYF. As DNA, the CDR3 is TGTGCCACCATGCGGGGGTCGGGGGAGACCCAGTACTTC.

This sequence joins TRBV28 and TRBJ2-7, with no clear D. The CDR3 is 13 residues long. Trimming stripped 6 bases from V and 6 bases from J, with 15 bases between. Germline CDR1 is MDHEN and CDR2 is SYDVKM. DNA for the CDR3: TGTGCCAGCAGCTTTCGATTGGTAGCCGAGCAGTACTTC. It codes for CASSFRLVAEQYF.

In its sample, this clone was seen a few times. This chain joins TRBV7-2 and TRBJ2-1, with TRBD2 matching 9 bases. Germline V lookup: CDR1 SGHTA, CDR2 FQGNSA. J gave up 5 bases and V 3 bases, and 2 bases lay outside the gene matches. This CDR3 is 14 amino acids long. The CDR3 DNA reads as TGTGCCAGCAGCTTGCGGGGGGGCGACAATGAGCAGTTCTTC. It codes for CASSLRGGDNEQFF.

This clone has only a few counts. The chain has TRBV5-1 and TRBJ2-1; 7 bases are a match to TRBD2. This CDR3 has 13 residues. Germline V CDR1 and CDR2: SGHRS, YFSETQ. The V gene end was trimmed by 6 bases and the J gene end by 6 bases; junction bases not matched to a gene: 6. The CDR3 sequence is CASTRTSVNEQFF. The DNA for the CDR3 is TGCGCCAGCACCCGGACTAGTGTCAATGAGCAGTTCTTC.

The rearrangement uses TRBV2 and TRBJ2-3, with 9 bases identical to TRBD1. Germline loops: CDR1 SNHLY, CDR2 FYNNEI. Trimming took 6 bases from V and 3 from J; bases not matched to a gene: 10. CDR3 length: 16 residues. The CDR3 nucleotides read TGTGCCAGCAGACAACCCCCCGACAGGGGGACAGATACGCAGTATTTT. It yields the protein CASRQPPDRGTDTQYF.

This clone was seen a handful of times. The CDR3 sequence is CASSYHSGRAYNEQFF. The CDR3 DNA reads TGTGCCAGCAGTTACCACAGCGGGAGGGCCTACAATGAGCAGTTCTTC. The V and J genes are TRBV6-5 and TRBJ2-1, with 10 bases that match TRBD2. CDR3 size: 16 residues. From germline, CDR1 is MNHEY and CDR2 SVGAGI. V lost 2 bases to trimming and J lost 2 bases; unmatched junction nucleotides: 3.

The rearrangement uses TRBV5-4 and TRBJ2-7, with TRBD2 matching 13 bases. With 2 bases clipped from V and 2 bases from J, the junction kept 7 bases outside the gene matches. This CDR3 spans 17 amino acids. Germline V lookup: CDR1 SGHNT, CDR2 YYREEE (reference sequence). The CDR3 DNA sequence: TGTGCCAGCAGCTTTTTCAGGACTAGCGGGAGCCCCTACGAGCAGTACTTC. It translates to CASSFFRTSGSPYEQYF.

This clone was seen only a few times. The chain uses TRBV10-1 and TRBJ2-3, with 10 bases that match TRBD1. The junction had 2 bases not matched to a gene; V was cut back by 4 bases and J by 1 base. Germline-derived CDR1 and CDR2 are WNHNN and SYGVQD (reference sequence). The CDR3 extends over 15 amino acids. CDR3 region: CASSGQGARTDTQYF. The CDR3 coding sequence is TGCGCCAGCAGTGGACAGGGGGCTCGCACAGATACGCAGTATTTT.

This clone was counted a few times. The rearrangement uses TRBV7-6 and TRBJ1-2; 7 nucleotides line up with TRBD1. The CDR3 length is 14 residues. V was pared by 1 base and J by 8 bases, with 7 bases of the junction left unmatched. Looked up from germline, CDR1 is SGHVS and CDR2 is FNYEAQ. The CDR3 here is CASSLEPGGGGYTF. CDR3 bases: TGTGCCAGCAGCTTAGAACCAGGGGGTGGGGGCTACACCTTC. The complete variable domain, with remaining parts taken from reference TRBV7-6 and TRBJ1-2, reads GAGVSQSPRYKVTKRGQDVALRCDPISGHVSLYWYRQALGQGPEFLTYFNYEAQQDKSGLPNDRFSAERPEGSISTLTIQRTEQRDSAMYRCASSLEPGGGGYTFGSGTRLTVV.

The chain combines TRBV25-1 with TRBJ2-7; 10 bases are shared with TRBD1. J lost 7 bases, V lost 9 bases, and 12 bases had no gene match. The CDR3 consists of 14 residues. CDR1 and CDR2 (germline): MGHDK, SYGVNS. The CDR3 nucleotides read TGTGCCAGGCCTCCGGGACAGGGGTTTTTGGAGCAGTACTTC. It encodes CARPPGQGFLEQYF.

This clone was detected a few times. The CDR3 DNA follows: TGCGCCAGCAGCCAAGAGGAAACAGGGGCCTACGAGCAGTACTTC. It translates to CASSQEETGAYEQYF. The rearrangement joins TRBV4-1 to TRBJ2-7; 7 positions agree with TRBD1. Germline V gives CDR1 MGHRA, CDR2 YSYEKL. The CDR3 sequence is 15 residues long. V lost 0 bases and J lost 2; bases outside the gene matches: 4.

V and J are TRBV13 and TRBJ2-7, with TRBD1 identical over 9 bases. V trimming: 2 bases; J trimming: 2 bases; junction bases outside the gene matches: 10. The CDR3 is made up of 17 amino acids. CDR1 PRHDT and CDR2 FYEKMQ come from the germline V gene (reference sequence). The CDR3 DNA is TGTGCCAGCAGCTTACGGAGATGGACAGGGGCGACCTACGAGCAGTACTTC. Encoded protein: CASSLRRWTGATYEQYF.

J is TRBJ2-3 and V is TRBV6-1; D not certain. This CDR3 has 12 amino acids. V dropped 3 bases and J dropped 2 bases, with 3 bases sitting between them. The V gene's germline CDR1 is MNHNS and CDR2 SASEGT. The DNA of the CDR3 is TGTGCCAGCAGTGAGGCCACAGATACGCAGTATTTT. This sequence encodes CASSEATDTQYF.

This clone has only a few counts. The chain combines TRBV2 with TRBJ2-5; 10 bases are shared with TRBD2. Trimming at V came to 4 bases and at J to 2 bases, leaving 4 bases not matched to a gene. The length of the CDR3 is 15 residues. The germline CDR1 and CDR2 sequences are SNHLY and FYNNEI. This chain's CDR3 is CASSGASGGQETQYF. The DNA for the CDR3 is TGTGCCAGCAGTGGGGCTAGCGGGGGACAAGAGACCCAGTACTTC.

A few counts support this clone. The chain employs TRBV27 and TRBJ1-2; 9 bases are a match to TRBD1. The CDR3 length is 16 residues. Trimming cost V 3 bases and J 6 bases; bases outside gene matches: 11. CDR1 and CDR2 (germline): MNHEY, SMNVEV (reference sequence). The chain's CDR3 is CASSFGPGTGLHGYTF. The CDR3 DNA sequence: TGTGCCAGCAGTTTCGGGCCTGGGACAGGGCTTCATGGCTACACCTTC.

The genes are TRBV2 and TRBJ2-2, with TRBD2 matching over 8 bases. After removal of 3 bases from V and 6 bases from J, the junction contained 6 bases not matched to a gene. CDR3 size: 15 residues. Germline CDR1 is SNHLY and CDR2 is FYNNEI. The CDR3 DNA reads TGTGCCAGCAGTGAGAGTAGCGGGATATCCGGGGAGCTGTTTTTT. Residues: CASSESSGISGELFF.

This clone has at least ten counts. At one end, the junction sequence differs from germline, possibly due to a read error. The chain uses TRBV28 and TRBJ1-1; 7 positions match TRBD1. This CDR3 has 13 amino acids. The germline V gene encodes CDR1 MDHEN and CDR2 SYDVKM. Written as DNA, the CDR3 is TGTGCCAGCAATTCCCTGCGGGACAGCGTATGCTTTTTT. Protein: CASNSLRDSVCFF.